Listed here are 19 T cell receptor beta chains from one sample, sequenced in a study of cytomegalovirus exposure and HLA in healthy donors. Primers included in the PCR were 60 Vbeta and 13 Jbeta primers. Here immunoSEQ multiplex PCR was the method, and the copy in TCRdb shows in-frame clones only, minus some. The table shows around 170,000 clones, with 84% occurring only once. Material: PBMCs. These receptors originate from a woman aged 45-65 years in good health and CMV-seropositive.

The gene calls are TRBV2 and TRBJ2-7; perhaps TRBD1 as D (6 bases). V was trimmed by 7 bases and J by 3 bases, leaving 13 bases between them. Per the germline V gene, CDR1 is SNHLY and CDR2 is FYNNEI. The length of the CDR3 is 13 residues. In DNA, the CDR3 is TGTGCCAGCAACAGGGACGACTTCTACGAGCAGTACTTC. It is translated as CASNRDDFYEQYF.

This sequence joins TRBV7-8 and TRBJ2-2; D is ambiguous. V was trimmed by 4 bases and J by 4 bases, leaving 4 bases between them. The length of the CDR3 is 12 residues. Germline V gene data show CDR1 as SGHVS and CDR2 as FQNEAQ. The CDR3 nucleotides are TGTGCCAGCAGCTCTAGCACCGGGGAGCTGTTTTTT. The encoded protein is CASSSSTGELFF.

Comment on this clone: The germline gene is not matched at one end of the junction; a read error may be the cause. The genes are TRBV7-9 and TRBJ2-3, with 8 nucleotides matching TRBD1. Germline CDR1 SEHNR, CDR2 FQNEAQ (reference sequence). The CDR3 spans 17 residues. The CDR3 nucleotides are TGTGCCAGCAGCCCCCCCGGGACAGGCCGATTCACAGATACGCGGTATTTT. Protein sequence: CASSPPGTGRFTDTRYF. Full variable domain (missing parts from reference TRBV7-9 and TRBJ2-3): DTGVSQNPRHKITKRGQNVTFRCDPISEHNRLYWYRQTLGQGPEFLTYFQNEAQLEKSRLLSDRFSAERPKGSFSTLEIQRTEQGDSAMYLCASSPPGTGRFTDTRYFGPGTRLTVL.

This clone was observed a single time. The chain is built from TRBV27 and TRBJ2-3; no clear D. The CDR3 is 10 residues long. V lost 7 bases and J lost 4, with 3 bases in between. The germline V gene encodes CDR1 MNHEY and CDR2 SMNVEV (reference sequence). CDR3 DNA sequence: TGTGCCAGCACTGCAGATACGCAGTATTTT. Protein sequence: CASTADTQYF.

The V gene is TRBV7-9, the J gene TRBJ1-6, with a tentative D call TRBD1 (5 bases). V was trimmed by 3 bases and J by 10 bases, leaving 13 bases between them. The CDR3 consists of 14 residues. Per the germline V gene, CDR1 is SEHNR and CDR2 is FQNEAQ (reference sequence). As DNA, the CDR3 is TGTGCCAGCAGCTTGGAGGGGAGAGGGTCACCCCTCCACTTT. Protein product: CASSLEGRGSPLHF.

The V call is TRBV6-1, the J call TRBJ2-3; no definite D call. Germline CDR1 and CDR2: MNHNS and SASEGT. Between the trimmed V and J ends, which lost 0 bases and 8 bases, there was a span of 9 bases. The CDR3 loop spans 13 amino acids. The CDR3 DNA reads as TGTGCCAGCAGTGAAGCGGTACACCTTACGCAGTATTTT. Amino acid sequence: CASSEAVHLTQYF.

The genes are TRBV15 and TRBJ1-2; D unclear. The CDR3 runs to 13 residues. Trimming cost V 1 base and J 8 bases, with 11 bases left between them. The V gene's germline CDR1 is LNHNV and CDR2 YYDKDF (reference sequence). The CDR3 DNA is TGTGCCACCAGCAGAGGTTATTCGGAGGGCTACACCTTC. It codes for CATSRGYSEGYTF.

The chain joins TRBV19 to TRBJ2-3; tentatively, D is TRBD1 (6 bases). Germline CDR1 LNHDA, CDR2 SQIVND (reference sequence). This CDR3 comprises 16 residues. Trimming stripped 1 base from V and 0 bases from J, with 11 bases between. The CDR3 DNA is TGTGCCAGTAGTATAGGGACAGCCTTGAGCACAGATACGCAGTATTTT. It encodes CASSIGTALSTDTQYF.

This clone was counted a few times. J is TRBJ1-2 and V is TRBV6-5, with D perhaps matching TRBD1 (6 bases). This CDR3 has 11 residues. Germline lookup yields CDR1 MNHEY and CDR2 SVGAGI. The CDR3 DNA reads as TGTGCTACGCAGGGGAACTATGGCTACACCTTC. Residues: CATQGNYGYTF.

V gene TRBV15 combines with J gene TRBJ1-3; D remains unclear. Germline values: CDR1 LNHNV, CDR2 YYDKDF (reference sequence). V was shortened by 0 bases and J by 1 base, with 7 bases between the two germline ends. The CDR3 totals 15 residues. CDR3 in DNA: TGTGCCACCAGCAGAGATACGGGTTCTGGAAACACCATATATTTT. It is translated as CATSRDTGSGNTIYF.

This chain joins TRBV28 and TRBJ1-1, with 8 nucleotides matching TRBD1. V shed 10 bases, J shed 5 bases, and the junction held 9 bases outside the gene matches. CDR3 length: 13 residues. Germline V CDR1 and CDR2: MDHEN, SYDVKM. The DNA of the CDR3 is TGTGCCATCCATACAGGGGGGAGGACTGAAGCTTTCTTT. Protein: CAIHTGGRTEAFF.

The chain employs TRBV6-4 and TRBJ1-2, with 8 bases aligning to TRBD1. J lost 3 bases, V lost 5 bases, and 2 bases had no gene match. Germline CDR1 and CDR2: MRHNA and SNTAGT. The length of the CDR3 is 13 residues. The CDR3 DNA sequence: TGTGCCAGCAGTCCGGGACAGGACTATGGCTACACCTTC. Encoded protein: CASSPGQDYGYTF.

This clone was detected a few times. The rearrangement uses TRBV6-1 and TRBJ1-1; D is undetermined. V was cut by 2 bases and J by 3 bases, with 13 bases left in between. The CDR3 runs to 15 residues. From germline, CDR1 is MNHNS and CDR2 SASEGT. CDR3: CASSELRTVDTEAFF. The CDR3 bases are TGTGCCAGCAGTGAATTGAGAACGGTGGACACTGAAGCTTTCTTT.

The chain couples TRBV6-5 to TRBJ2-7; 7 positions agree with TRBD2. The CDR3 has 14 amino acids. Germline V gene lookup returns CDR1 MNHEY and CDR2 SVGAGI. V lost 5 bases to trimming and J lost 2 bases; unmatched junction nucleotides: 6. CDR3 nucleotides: TGTGCCAGCAGTACTGGGGGGGGTCCCTACGAGCAGTACTTC. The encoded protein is CASSTGGGPYEQYF.

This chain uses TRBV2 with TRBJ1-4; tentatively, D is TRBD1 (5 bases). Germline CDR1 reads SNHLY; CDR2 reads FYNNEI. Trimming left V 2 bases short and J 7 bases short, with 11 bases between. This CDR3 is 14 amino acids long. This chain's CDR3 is CASSEQGISEKLFF. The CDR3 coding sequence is TGTGCCAGCAGTGAACAGGGCATTTCTGAAAAACTGTTTTTT.

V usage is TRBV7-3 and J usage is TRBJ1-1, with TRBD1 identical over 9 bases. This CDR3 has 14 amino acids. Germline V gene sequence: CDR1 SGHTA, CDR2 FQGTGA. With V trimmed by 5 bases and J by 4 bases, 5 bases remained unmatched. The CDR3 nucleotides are TGTGCCAGCAGCGAACAGGGGGCGAGCACTGAAGCTTTCTTT. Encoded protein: CASSEQGASTEAFF.

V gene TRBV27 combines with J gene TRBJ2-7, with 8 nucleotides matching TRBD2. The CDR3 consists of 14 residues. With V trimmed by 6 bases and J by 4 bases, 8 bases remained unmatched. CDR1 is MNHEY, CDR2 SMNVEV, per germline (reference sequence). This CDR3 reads CASSYSGEGYEQYF. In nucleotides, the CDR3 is TGTGCCAGCAGCTATAGCGGGGAAGGATACGAGCAGTACTTC.

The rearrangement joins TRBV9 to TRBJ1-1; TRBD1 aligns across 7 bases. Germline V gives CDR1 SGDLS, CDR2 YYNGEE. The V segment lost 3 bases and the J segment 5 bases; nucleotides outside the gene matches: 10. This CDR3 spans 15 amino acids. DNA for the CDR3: TGTGCCAGCAGCGAAACAGGGGAAAGAAGTACTGAAGCTTTCTTT. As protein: CASSETGERSTEAFF.

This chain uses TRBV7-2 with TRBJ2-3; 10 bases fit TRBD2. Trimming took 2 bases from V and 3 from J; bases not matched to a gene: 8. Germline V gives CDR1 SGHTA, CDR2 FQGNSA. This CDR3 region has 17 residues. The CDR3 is CASSLRGTSVGTDTQYF. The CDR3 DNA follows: TGTGCCAGCAGCTTACGCGGGACTAGCGTGGGGACAGATACGCAGTATTTT.